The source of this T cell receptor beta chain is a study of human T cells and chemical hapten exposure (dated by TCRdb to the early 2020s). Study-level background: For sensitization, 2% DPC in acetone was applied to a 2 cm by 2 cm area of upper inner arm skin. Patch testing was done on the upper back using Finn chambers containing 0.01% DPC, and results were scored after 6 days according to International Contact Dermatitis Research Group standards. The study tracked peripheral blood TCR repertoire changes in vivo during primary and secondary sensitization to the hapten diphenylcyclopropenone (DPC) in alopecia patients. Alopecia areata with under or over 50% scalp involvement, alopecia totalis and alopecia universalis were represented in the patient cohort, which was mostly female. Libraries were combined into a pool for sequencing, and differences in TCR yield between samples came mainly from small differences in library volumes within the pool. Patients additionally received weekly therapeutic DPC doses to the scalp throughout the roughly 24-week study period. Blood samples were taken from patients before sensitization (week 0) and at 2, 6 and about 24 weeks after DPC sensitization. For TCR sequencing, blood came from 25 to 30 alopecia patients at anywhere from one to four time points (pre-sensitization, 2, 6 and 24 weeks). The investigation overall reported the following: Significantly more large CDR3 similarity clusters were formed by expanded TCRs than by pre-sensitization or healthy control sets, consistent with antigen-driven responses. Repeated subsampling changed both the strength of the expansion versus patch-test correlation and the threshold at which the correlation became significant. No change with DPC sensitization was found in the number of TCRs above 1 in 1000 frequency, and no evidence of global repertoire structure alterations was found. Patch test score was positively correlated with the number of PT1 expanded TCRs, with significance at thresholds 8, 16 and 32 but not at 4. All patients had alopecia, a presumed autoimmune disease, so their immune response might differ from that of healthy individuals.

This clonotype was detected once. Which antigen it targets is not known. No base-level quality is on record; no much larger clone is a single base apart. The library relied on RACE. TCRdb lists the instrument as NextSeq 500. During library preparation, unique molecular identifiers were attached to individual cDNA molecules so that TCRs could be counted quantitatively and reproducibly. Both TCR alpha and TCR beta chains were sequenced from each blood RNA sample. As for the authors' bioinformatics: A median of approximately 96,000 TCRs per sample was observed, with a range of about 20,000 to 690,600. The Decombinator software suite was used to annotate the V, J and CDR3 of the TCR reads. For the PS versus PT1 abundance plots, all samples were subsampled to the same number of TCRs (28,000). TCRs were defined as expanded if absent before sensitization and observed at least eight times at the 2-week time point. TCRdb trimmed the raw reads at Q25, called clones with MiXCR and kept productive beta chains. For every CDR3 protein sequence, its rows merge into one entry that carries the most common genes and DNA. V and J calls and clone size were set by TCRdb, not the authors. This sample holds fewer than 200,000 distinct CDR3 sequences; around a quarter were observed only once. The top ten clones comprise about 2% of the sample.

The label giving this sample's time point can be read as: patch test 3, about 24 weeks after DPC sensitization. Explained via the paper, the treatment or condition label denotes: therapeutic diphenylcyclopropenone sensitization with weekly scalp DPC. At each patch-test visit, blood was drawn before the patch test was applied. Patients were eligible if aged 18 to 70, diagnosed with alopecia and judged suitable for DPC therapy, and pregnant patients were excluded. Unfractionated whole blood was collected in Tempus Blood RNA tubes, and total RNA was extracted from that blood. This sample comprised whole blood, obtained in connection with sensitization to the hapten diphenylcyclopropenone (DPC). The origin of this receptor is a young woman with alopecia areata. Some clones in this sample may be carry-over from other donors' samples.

The nucleotide sequence is TGTGCCAGCAGCCAAGAACACTACAATGAGCAGTTCTTC. Its translation reads: CASSQEHYNEQFF. The chain uses TRBV3-1 and TRBJ2-1, with the D gene call left open. Sequences LGHDT (CDR1) and YNNKEL (CDR2) are obtained from the germline V gene (reference sequence). From cysteine to phenylalanine, the CDR3 is 13 amino acids long. Only CDR3 DNA remains: 39 bases, in frame from the first base. V is clipped by 0 bases and J by 3 bases, and the sequence between their germline boundaries is 3 bases long.